The rows below give T cell receptor beta chains drawn from one sample of a study of T-cell reconstitution after alpha-beta-depleted transplantation in children. TCRdb re-analysed the PCR reads in MiXCR, keeping a single row per CDR3 protein. The sample consists of 540,000 or so distinct CDR3 sequences, roughly 24% of them appearing once. The sequences come from PBMCs, mostly from graft donor cells, collected 360 days after TCRalphabeta/CD19-depleted stem cell transplant. The receptors derive from a boy younger than two who had a stem cell transplant for acute myeloid leukemia, so the T cells may come from the graft donor. The CDR3 runs from the conserved cysteine through the conserved F or W. The D gene is left open where the match is weak. Expanded clones get a size class; other rows say once, few or many, or leave the size out.

D: NA
J: TRBJ2-6
V: TRBV6-1
size: NA
DNA: TGTGCCAGCAGAGTCCCGGTAGGAGGGGCCAACGTCCTGACTTTC
CDR3: CASRVPVGGANVLTF

D: NA
J: TRBJ2-2
V: TRBV11-3
size: NA
DNA: TGTGCCAGCATGGAGGATAGCGGCTGGACCGGGGAGCTGTTTTTT
CDR3: CASMEDSGWTGELFF

D: NA
J: TRBJ2-2
V: TRBV15
size: NA
DNA: TGTGCCACCAGCATTTGGGGGGCCGGCACCGGGGAGCTGTTTTTT
CDR3: CATSIWGAGTGELFF

D: TRBD1
J: TRBJ1-3
V: TRBV3-1
size: many
DNA: TGTGCCAGCAGCCACAGGACAGGGGCGAGCACCATATATTTT
CDR3: CASSHRTGASTIYF

D: TRBD2
J: TRBJ2-3
V: TRBV12-3/TRBV12-4
size: NA
DNA: TGTGCCAGCAGTGATCTGGGACTAGCGGGGGGCCTGGCAGATACGCAGTATTTT
CDR3: CASSDLGLAGGLADTQYF

D: NA
J: TRBJ1-1
V: TRBV29-1
size: once
DNA: TGCAGCGTTGAGAGGTCTGCGAACACTGAAGCTTTCTTT
CDR3: CSVERSANTEAFF

D: TRBD2
J: TRBJ2-7
V: TRBV11-2
size: few
DNA: TGTGCCAGCAGCACGGGACTAGCGGGGGCTGAGATCCTTCTAAAAAAGCCAGAGCAGTACTTC
CDR3: CASSTGLAGAEILLKKPEQYF

D: NA
J: TRBJ1-5
V: TRBV20-1
size: NA
DNA: TGCAGTGCCAGGTATGGGGGCGGCAATCAGCCCCAGCATTTT
CDR3: CSARYGGGNQPQHF

D: NA
J: TRBJ2-3
V: TRBV20-1
size: few
DNA: TGCAGTGCTAGGGAGGGACCTAGCACAGATACGCAGTATTTT
CDR3: CSAREGPSTDTQYF

D: NA
J: TRBJ2-1
V: TRBV27
size: NA
DNA: TGTGCCAGCAGTACGACAGGCGTCTACAATGAGCAGTTCTTC
CDR3: CASSTTGVYNEQFF

D: NA
J: TRBJ2-2
V: TRBV11-2
size: NA
DNA: TGTGCCAGCAGCTTGGGTCGGGGCGGAAACACCGGGGAGCTGTTTTTT
CDR3: CASSLGRGGNTGELFF

D: NA
J: TRBJ1-2
V: TRBV12-3/TRBV12-4
size: many
DNA: TGTGCCAGCAGTAGCTTCGATCCCTCGGACTATGGCTACACCTTC
CDR3: CASSSFDPSDYGYTF

D: NA
J: TRBJ2-1
V: TRBV20-1
size: NA
DNA: TGCAGTGGTAGGGACTACAATGAGCAGTTCTTC
CDR3: CSGRDYNEQFF

D: TRBD1
J: TRBJ1-1
V: TRBV6-5
size: NA
DNA: TGTGCCAGCAGTTACGGGACAGGGGTGAACACTGAAGCTTTCTTT
CDR3: CASSYGTGVNTEAFF

D: NA
J: TRBJ2-7
V: TRBV15
size: many
DNA: TGTGCCACCAGCCCCAGAGGGGGGACAGATCGTCCACAAACCTACGAGCAGTACTTC
CDR3: CATSPRGGTDRPQTYEQYF

D: NA
J: TRBJ1-1
V: TRBV12-3/TRBV12-4
size: NA
DNA: TGTGCCAGCAGTTTAGTAATGGGATATGAAGCTTTCTTT
CDR3: CASSLVMGYEAFF

D: TRBD1
J: TRBJ1-1
V: TRBV20-1
size: few
DNA: TGCAGTGCTTGGCCGGGACAGCAGAACACTGAAGCTTTCTTT
CDR3: CSAWPGQQNTEAFF

D: TRBD2
J: TRBJ2-7
V: TRBV7-9
size: NA
DNA: TGTGCCAGCAGCCTCCCACCGGGACTAGTCCCCTACGAGCAGTACTTC
CDR3: CASSLPPGLVPYEQYF

D: NA
J: TRBJ2-3
V: TRBV29-1
size: many
DNA: TGCAGCGTTCTAGACGGAGGGAATACGCAGTATTTT
CDR3: CSVLDGGNTQYF

D: TRBD2
J: TRBJ2-3
V: TRBV29-1
size: few
DNA: TGCAGCGTGACGCTAATCAGGACTAGCCTCACAGATACGCAGTATTTT
CDR3: CSVTLIRTSLTDTQYF

D: NA
J: TRBJ1-5
V: TRBV24-1
size: many
DNA: TGTGCCACCAGTGGGGGGAATGGACACCGCAATCAGCCCCAGCATTTT
CDR3: CATSGGNGHRNQPQHF

D: TRBD2
J: TRBJ2-3
V: TRBV6-1
size: NA
DNA: TGTGCCAGCAGGGATGAGAGCGGGGGAAGGGATACGCAGTATTTT
CDR3: CASRDESGGRDTQYF

D: TRBD2
J: TRBJ2-7
V: TRBV18
size: NA
DNA: TGTGCCAGCTCAGCAAGCTCGGGACTAGCGGGGGCAAACGAGCAGTACTTC
CDR3: CASSASSGLAGANEQYF

D: NA
J: TRBJ2-3
V: TRBV12-3/TRBV12-4
size: NA
DNA: TGTGCCAGCAAGGGCCTAACAGGCACAGATACGCAGTATTTT
CDR3: CASKGLTGTDTQYF

D: TRBD1
J: TRBJ1-2
V: TRBV12-3/TRBV12-4
size: NA
DNA: TGTGCCAGCGTGGTGAGTCGGAACCGCGACAGGGAGTATTTAGGCTACACCTTC
CDR3: CASVVSRNRDREYLGYTF

D: NA
J: TRBJ1-2
V: TRBV7-9
size: NA
DNA: TGTGCCAGCAGCTTAGAAGGGGTAGCTAACTATGGCTACACCTTC
CDR3: CASSLEGVANYGYTF

D: TRBD2
J: TRBJ2-1
V: TRBV9
size: many
DNA: TGTGCCAGCAGCGTAAGTGGGCGACTAGCGGTATACAATGAGCAGTTCTTC
CDR3: CASSVSGRLAVYNEQFF

D: TRBD2
J: TRBJ2-2
V: TRBV4-2
size: many
DNA: TGTGCCAGCGATCGTACAGGACTAGCGGGGGGCCGGAACACCGGGGAGCTGTTTTTT
CDR3: CASDRTGLAGGRNTGELFF

D: TRBD1
J: TRBJ2-3
V: TRBV24-1
size: NA
DNA: TGTGCCACCAGTGACCCGGACAGGGAGACACCTAGCACAGATACGCAGTATTTT
CDR3: CATSDPDRETPSTDTQYF

D: NA
J: TRBJ2-1
V: TRBV20-1
size: NA
DNA: TGCAGTGCTAGCTGGACACCGAGCTCCTACAATGAGCAGTTCTTC
CDR3: CSASWTPSSYNEQFF

D: TRBD1
J: TRBJ2-3
V: TRBV20-1
size: many
DNA: TGCAGTGCTAGTAGGACAGGGGGTCTGGTTGGAGATACGCAGTATTTT
CDR3: CSASRTGGLVGDTQYF

D: TRBD2
J: TRBJ2-1
V: TRBV5-1
size: many
DNA: TGCGCCAGCAGCTTGGTAGCTGGGGGGGGCTCCTACAATGAGCAGTTCTTC
CDR3: CASSLVAGGGSYNEQFF

D: TRBD2
J: TRBJ2-1
V: TRBV20-1
size: NA
DNA: TGCAGTGCTTGGGGACTAGCGAACAATGAGCAGTTCTTC
CDR3: CSAWGLANNEQFF

D: TRBD2
J: TRBJ2-5
V: TRBV7-2
size: NA
DNA: TGTGCCAGCAGCTTAATAGGAGAGCGGGGGGGCCGAGAGACCCAGTACTTC
CDR3: CASSLIGERGGRETQYF

D: NA
J: TRBJ2-3
V: TRBV14
size: NA
DNA: TGTGCCAGCAGCCAAGATTTGGGCAGCACAGATACGCAGTATTTT
CDR3: CASSQDLGSTDTQYF

D: TRBD1
J: TRBJ2-1
V: TRBV7-9
size: NA
DNA: TGTGCCAGCAGCTTAGAAGATACAGGGGGAGGCCATGAGCAGTTCTTC
CDR3: CASSLEDTGGGHEQFF

D: TRBD2
J: TRBJ2-5
V: TRBV5-1
size: NA
DNA: TGCGCCACCCGAAATAGCGGGACCATCCAAGAGACCCAGTACTTC
CDR3: CATRNSGTIQETQYF

D: NA
J: TRBJ1-1
V: TRBV4-1
size: NA
DNA: TGCGCCAGCAGACAGGGAGGTAGCGCTTTCTTT
CDR3: CASRQGGSAFF

D: NA
J: TRBJ2-7
V: TRBV5-1
size: NA
DNA: TGCGCCAGCAGCTTGTCAAGGACTGCCTACGAGCAGTACTTC
CDR3: CASSLSRTAYEQYF

D: TRBD2
J: TRBJ2-7
V: TRBV9
size: many
DNA: TGTGCCAGCAGCGTAAGTCGGAGCGGGGTAGGGGTTCGTGAGCAGTACTTC
CDR3: CASSVSRSGVGVREQYF

D: TRBD2
J: TRBJ2-2
V: TRBV11-2
size: few
DNA: TGTGCCAGCAGCTGGGGACTAGCAGTCGCGAACACCGGGGAGCTGTTTTTT
CDR3: CASSWGLAVANTGELFF

D: TRBD2
J: TRBJ2-3
V: TRBV2
size: NA
DNA: TGTGCCAGCTGCTTCCCGAGACTAGCGGGGGCCTCTAGCACAGATACGCAGTATTTT
CDR3: CASCFPRLAGASSTDTQYF

D: NA
J: TRBJ2-3
V: TRBV5-1
size: many
DNA: TGCGCCAGCAGCTTGGTAGGAGACACTAGCACAGATACGCAGTATTTT
CDR3: CASSLVGDTSTDTQYF

D: NA
J: TRBJ2-5
V: TRBV6-5
size: NA
DNA: TGTGCCAGCAGTTACCGCCCGGTAGGGGAGTTGGGGGAGACCCAGTACTTC
CDR3: CASSYRPVGELGETQYF

D: TRBD1
J: TRBJ2-1
V: TRBV11-1
size: NA
DNA: TGTGCCAGCACCGACCGACAGGACAGGGTCTACAATGAGCAGTTCTTC
CDR3: CASTDRQDRVYNEQFF

D: NA
J: TRBJ2-3
V: TRBV20-1
size: NA
DNA: TGCAGTGCTACTAGCGACACAGATACGCAGTATTTT
CDR3: CSATSDTDTQYF

D: TRBD1
J: TRBJ1-4
V: TRBV6-5
size: NA
DNA: TGTGCCAGCAGTTACACAGTGCCATCCCAGGGGGTAACTAATGAAAAACTGTTTTTT
CDR3: CASSYTVPSQGVTNEKLFF

D: NA
J: TRBJ2-2
V: TRBV5-6
size: NA
DNA: TGTGCCAGCACCTACTCGGGCGGGGAGCTGTTTTTT
CDR3: CASTYSGGELFF

D: NA
J: TRBJ2-5
V: TRBV5-1
size: few
DNA: TGCGCCAGCAGCGTTTTGGGGGGCCAAGAGACCCAGTACTTC
CDR3: CASSVLGGQETQYF

D: TRBD2
J: TRBJ2-2
V: TRBV7-9
size: NA
DNA: TGTGCCAGCACCCTCCGGGAGGTCACCGGGGAGCTGTTTTTT
CDR3: CASTLREVTGELFF

D: NA
J: TRBJ2-2
V: TRBV5-1
size: NA
DNA: TGCGCCAGCAGCTTGGAGTTGTACACCGGGGAGCTGTTTTTT
CDR3: CASSLELYTGELFF

D: TRBD1
J: TRBJ2-3
V: TRBV6-5
size: few
DNA: TGTGCCAGCAGCCCATGGACAGGGGACACAGATACGCAGTATTTT
CDR3: CASSPWTGDTDTQYF

D: TRBD1
J: TRBJ1-3
V: TRBV5-4
size: few
DNA: TGTGCCAGCAGCCCGGACAGGGGGCTCGGAAACACCATATATTTT
CDR3: CASSPDRGLGNTIYF

D: NA
J: TRBJ2-1
V: TRBV15
size: NA
DNA: TGTGCCACCAGCAGAGGGGGGGCCAATGAGCAGTTCTTC
CDR3: CATSRGGANEQFF

D: NA
J: TRBJ1-5
V: TRBV12-3/TRBV12-4
size: NA
DNA: TGTGCCAGCAGTTTAGGGGGCCTTCAAAACCAGCCCCAGCATTTT
CDR3: CASSLGGLQNQPQHF

D: TRBD1
J: TRBJ2-6
V: TRBV11-2
size: NA
DNA: TGTGCCAGCAGCTTTGGTAGGGGACAGGGGTTGTCTGGGGCCAACGTCCTGACTTTC
CDR3: CASSFGRGQGLSGANVLTF

D: NA
J: TRBJ2-7
V: TRBV6-2/TRBV6-3
size: many
DNA: TGTGCCAGCAGCATCGGGACGGAATACGAGCAGTACTTC
CDR3: CASSIGTEYEQYF

D: NA
J: TRBJ2-1
V: TRBV12-3/TRBV12-4
size: many
DNA: TGTGCCAGCAGTTTTAACGGGGCCTCCTACAATGAGCAGTTCTTC
CDR3: CASSFNGASYNEQFF